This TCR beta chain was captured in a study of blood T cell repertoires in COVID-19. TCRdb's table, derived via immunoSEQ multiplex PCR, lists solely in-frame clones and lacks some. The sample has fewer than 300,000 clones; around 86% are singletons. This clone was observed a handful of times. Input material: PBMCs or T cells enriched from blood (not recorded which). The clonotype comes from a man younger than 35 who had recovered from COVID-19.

The CDR3 spells CASSIGQTYGELFF. The CDR3 nucleotides read TGTGCCAGTAGTATCGGACAGACCTACGGGGAGCTGTTTTTT. This chain links TRBV19 with TRBJ2-2, with D perhaps TRBD1 (6 bases). V lost 3 bases, J lost 7 bases, and 12 bases lay in between. The CDR3 consists of 14 residues. Germline V gene data show CDR1 as LNHDA and CDR2 as SQIVND (reference sequence).